The 12 T cell receptor beta chains below all came from one sample that was sequenced in a study of T cell responses to AZD1222 COVID-19 vaccine listed by TCRdb under 2021. Libraries were made using the immunoSEQ multiplex PCR assay. TCRdb limited this immuneACCESS table to in-frame rearrangements with V and J called. A share of clones is missing; checked studies link under half to unresolved V genes, and the rest is unexplained. For this sample the table gives 90,000 to 120,000 clones, of which around 91% were detected only once. Clones ranked in the top ten supply under 25% of the sample. The time point label corresponds to: baseline before first vaccination. Material: peripheral blood, obtained on day 0 of AZD1222 vaccination. The receptors here all came from an adult in good health.

The rearrangement links TRBV5-4 to TRBJ2-1; 14 nucleotides align to TRBD2. This CDR3 contains 18 residues. The V gene's germline CDR1 is SGHNT and CDR2 YYREEE (reference sequence). Trimming took 4 bases from V and 4 from J; bases not matched to a gene: 10. CDR3 nucleotide sequence: TGTGCCAGCAGCCCCGGACTAGCGGGGGGCCTGAATTACAATGAGCAGTTCTTC. It is translated as CASSPGLAGGLNYNEQFF.

The chain has TRBV5-1 and TRBJ2-1, with 13 bases identical to TRBD2. Looked up from germline, CDR1 is SGHRS and CDR2 is YFSETQ. CDR3 length equals 15 residues. V trimming: 8 bases; J trimming: 9 bases; junction bases outside the gene matches: 11. CDR3 residues: CASTTSGGAVGEQFF. Here the CDR3 DNA reads TGCGCCAGTACTACTAGCGGGGGGGCGGTAGGTGAGCAGTTCTTC. Based on the CDR3 plus reference TRBV5-1 and TRBJ2-1, the full variable domain is KAGVTQTPRYLIKTRGQQVTLSCSPISGHRSVSWYQQTPGQGLQFLFEYFSETQRNKGNFPGRFSGRQFSNSRSEMNVSTLELGDSALYLCASTTSGGAVGEQFFGPGTRLTVL.

The CDR3, as DNA: TGTGCCAGTAGACCAACAGGGAGGAATGAAAAACTGTTTTTT. It specifies CASRPTGRNEKLFF. This rearrangement joins TRBV19 to TRBJ1-4, with a possible D match to TRBD1 (6 bases). Germline V gene data show CDR1 as LNHDA and CDR2 as SQIVND (reference sequence). Trimming took 6 bases from V and 5 from J, leaving 13 bases between them. The CDR3 has 14 residues.

In this sample, this clone turned up once. This sequence joins TRBV7-6 and TRBJ2-7; TRBD1 matches 8 bases. The ends lost 1 base at V and 4 bases at J; junction bases unmatched: 6. Germline V gene data show CDR1 as SGHVS and CDR2 as FNYEAQ. CDR3 length: 15 residues. The DNA for the CDR3 is TGTGCCAGCAGCTTAGGGGGACAGGTTCTATACGAGCAGTACTTC. The encoded protein is CASSLGGQVLYEQYF.

The V and J genes are TRBV19 and TRBJ1-2, with TRBD1 matching over 8 bases. This CDR3 is 15 amino acids long. V lost 4 bases to trimming and J lost 7 bases; unmatched junction nucleotides: 11. Germline loops: CDR1 LNHDA, CDR2 SQIVND (reference sequence). The CDR3 region has the DNA TGTGCCAGTAGTACCGCAGGGGGCGAGCTGCCTGGCTACACCTTC. Protein: CASSTAGGELPGYTF.

The chain combines TRBV3-1 (or the pseudogene TRBV3-2) with TRBJ1-4, with D perhaps matching TRBD1 (5 bases). The CDR3 spans 16 residues. The V gene's germline CDR1 is LGHDT and CDR2 YNNKEL (reference sequence). V lost 5 bases to trimming and J lost 5 bases, with 18 bases between them. This CDR3 reads CASSSPHRGRNEKLFF. For the CDR3, the DNA is TGTGCCAGCAGCTCCCCCCACCGGGGCCGCAATGAAAAACTGTTTTTT.

The chain joins TRBV11-2 to TRBJ2-2; 9 bases are shared with TRBD1. This CDR3 comprises 15 residues. Trimming cost V 7 bases and J 6 bases; bases outside gene matches: 9. CDR1 and CDR2 (germline): SGHAT, FQNNGV. As DNA, the CDR3 is TGTGCCAGCACCTCGAACAGGGGGCGAGCCGGGGAGCTGTTTTTT. This translates into CASTSNRGRAGELFF.

By share, this clone ranks as medium-sized. The J gene is TRBJ1-6, the V gene TRBV6-1; D is possibly TRBD1 (6 bases). The germline V and J ends were trimmed by 0 bases and 9 bases, with 12 bases remaining between them. This CDR3 is 15 amino acids long. CDR1 is MNHNS, CDR2 SASEGT, per germline. This CDR3 reads CASSEATGNSSPLHF. CDR3 in DNA: TGTGCCAGCAGTGAAGCAACAGGGAACTCTTCACCCCTCCACTTT.

This clone has a single count. A read error may produce the germline difference seen at one junction end. This rearrangement joins TRBV19 to TRBJ1-2; 10 bases agree with TRBD1. Germline V gene data show CDR1 as LNHDA and CDR2 as SQIVND (reference sequence). The CDR3 extends over 11 amino acids. In DNA, the CDR3 is TGTGCCAGTTTGGGGACAGGGGCTTATATCTTC. It yields the protein CASLGTGAYIF. Filled out from reference TRBV19 and TRBJ1-2, the complete variable domain reads DGGITQSPKYLFRKEGQNVTLSCEQNLNHDAMYWYRQDPGQGLRLIYYSQIVNDFQKGDIAEGYSVSREKKESFPLTVTSAQKNPTAFYLCASLGTGAYIFGSGTRLTVV.

Only one count was recorded for this clone. The rearrangement joins TRBV11-3 to TRBJ1-6; D remains unclear. CDR3 size: 12 residues. V gave up 3 bases and J gave up 15 bases, with 12 bases separating them. Germline CDR1 SGHNT, CDR2 YENEEA. The CDR3, as DNA: TGTGCCAGCAGCTTCCCGGGTCCCTTCCTCCACTTT. Its protein is CASSFPGPFLHF.

The chain joins TRBV19 to TRBJ2-5, with D hard to call. Germline V gene data show CDR1 as LNHDA and CDR2 as SQIVND (reference sequence). Trimming cost V 6 bases and J 3 bases, with 11 bases left between them. The CDR3 spans 13 residues. CDR3 sequence (DNA): TGTGCCAGTAGGAAGCCTCCCAAAGAGACCCAGTACTTC. Protein: CASRKPPKETQYF.

The V call is TRBV6-2 or TRBV6-3, the J call TRBJ2-3; 10 bases fit TRBD1. Germline V gene data show CDR1 as MNHEY and CDR2 as SVGEGT. This CDR3 spans 17 amino acids. After removal of 6 bases from V and 0 bases from J, the junction contained 9 bases not matched to a gene. The CDR3 nucleotides read TGTGCCAGCAGCTCGCATAGACAGGGGGCTAGCACAGATACGCAGTATTTT. It is translated as CASSSHRQGASTDTQYF.